Listed below are T cell receptor beta chains from one sample, sequenced in a study of blood T cells in healthy people across ages. TCRdb used MiXCR to reprocess the 5' RACE reads, holding one entry per CDR3 protein. This sample has 550,000 to 600,000 distinct CDR3 sequences, with roughly 29% found just once. Input material: blood. These receptors originate from a woman in her seventies in good health. Both conserved end residues are part of each CDR3. The D gene is left open where the match is weak. Only part of the rows carry a size: once, few, many, or a class if the clone is expanded.

J gene,V gene,clone size,D gene,CDR3 protein,CDR3 DNA
TRBJ2-6,TRBV7-7,-,TRBD1,CASSLEPGQGSGANVLTF,TGTGCTAGCAGCTTGGAACCGGGACAGGGCTCTGGGGCCAACGTCCTGACTTTC
TRBJ1-2,TRBV25-1,-,-,CASSEGSPGYTF,TGTGCCAGCAGTGAAGGTTCCCCTGGCTACACCTTC
TRBJ1-4,TRBV5-5,few,TRBD1,CASSLAPGTGVEKLFF,TGTGCCAGCAGCTTGGCTCCCGGGACAGGAGTCGAAAAACTGTTTTTT
TRBJ2-2,TRBV12-3/TRBV12-4,-,TRBD1,CASSPGQALNTGELFF,TGTGCCAGCAGTCCTGGACAGGCACTGAACACCGGGGAGCTGTTTTTT
TRBJ1-2,TRBV7-9,-,TRBD1,CASSLGAGAGGFYTF,TGTGCCAGCAGTTTAGGGGCGGGAGCAGGGGGCTTCTACACCTTC
TRBJ1-3,TRBV12-3/TRBV12-4,-,-,CASPPGASSGNTIYF,TGTGCCAGCCCTCCAGGTGCGAGCTCTGGAAACACCATATATTTT
TRBJ2-1,TRBV29-1,few,-,CSVVGQGSEQFF,TGCAGCGTTGTTGGTCAGGGTTCTGAGCAGTTCTTC
TRBJ2-5,TRBV5-1,-,TRBD1,CASSHQTGELRETQYF,TGCGCCAGCAGCCACCAGACAGGGGAGCTTAGAGAGACCCAGTACTTC
TRBJ1-2,TRBV5-1,-,-,CASSEGTYGYTF,TGCGCCAGCAGCGAAGGGACCTATGGCTACACCTTC
TRBJ1-4,TRBV7-9,few,-,CASRDRTSNEKLFF,TGTGCCAGCCGCGACAGAACTTCTAATGAAAAACTGTTTTTT
TRBJ1-1,TRBV3-1,many,-,CASSQSTVEAFF,TGTGCCAGCAGCCAATCGACGGTTGAAGCTTTCTTT
TRBJ1-4,TRBV5-1,-,TRBD1,CASRVGTGTGKLFF,TGCGCCAGCAGGGTCGGGACAGGGACTGGAAAACTGTTTTTT
TRBJ2-1,TRBV9,once,-,CASSVAEGRGEQFF,TGTGCCAGCAGCGTAGCCGAGGGGAGGGGGGAGCAGTTCTTC
TRBJ1-2,TRBV7-9,few,-,CASSLGRVATDLILGPSF,TGTGCCAGCAGCTTAGGTCGAGTAGCGACGGATCTGATTCTGGGACCTTCATTC
TRBJ1-6,TRBV7-8,-,TRBD1,CASSSGQGDRNSPLHF,TGTGCCAGCAGCTCCGGACAGGGGGACCGTAATTCACCCCTCCACTTT
TRBJ2-1,TRBV7-8,-,TRBD2,CASSLAWVPGGSYNEQFF,TGTGCCAGCAGCTTAGCTTGGGTACCGGGGGGCTCCTACAATGAGCAGTTCTTC
TRBJ2-1,TRBV6-1,few,-,CATMTYYNEQFF,TGTGCCACCATGACATACTACAATGAGCAGTTCTTC
TRBJ2-1,TRBV4-2,few,TRBD2,CASSHGGGEINEQLF,TGTGCCAGCAGCCACGGCGGGGGGGAAATCAATGAGCAGCTCTTC
TRBJ2-1,TRBV11-2,few,TRBD1,CASSRTDRGWYNEQFF,TGTGCCAGCAGCCGCACGGACAGGGGTTGGTACAATGAGCAGTTCTTC
TRBJ2-7,TRBV20-1,few,-,CSARWDIVREQYF,TGCAGTGCTAGGTGGGACATAGTGAGGGAGCAGTACTTC
TRBJ2-1,TRBV4-1,-,-,CASSQDDIYNEQFF,TGCGCCAGCAGCCAAGACGACATATACAATGAGCAGTTCTTC
TRBJ2-1,TRBV7-3,-,-,CASSLQLGVEQFF,TGTGCCAGCAGCTTACAGTTGGGAGTGGAGCAGTTCTTC
TRBJ2-2,TRBV5-1,-,TRBD1,CASSLRRRTGGTGELFF,TGCGCCAGCAGCCTCCGCCGGAGGACAGGGGGCACCGGGGAGCTGTTTTTT
TRBJ2-5,TRBV7-2,-,-,CASSLMGHLQETQYF,TGTGCCAGCAGCTTAATGGGACACCTCCAAGAGACCCAGTACTTC
TRBJ1-5,TRBV6-2/TRBV6-3,few,TRBD1,CASSTGGAGNQPQHF,TGTGCCAGCAGCACAGGGGGCGCGGGCAATCAGCCCCAGCATTTT
TRBJ2-5,TRBV9,-,TRBD1,CASSVGQGAGETQYF,TGTGCCAGCAGCGTAGGACAGGGGGCAGGGGAGACCCAGTACTTC
TRBJ2-7,TRBV6-5,-,-,CASSSNQPEQYF,TGTGCCAGCAGTTCCAACCAACCAGAGCAGTACTTC
TRBJ1-1,TRBV20-1,-,-,CSARGVAEAFF,TGCAGTGCTAGAGGGGTTGCTGAAGCTTTCTTT
TRBJ2-3,TRBV9,few,-,CASSVDRGARDTQYF,TGTGCCAGCAGCGTAGACCGGGGGGCGAGGGATACGCAGTATTTT
TRBJ2-1,TRBV20-1,-,TRBD1,CSAPMGTGQFF,TGCAGTGCCCCGATGGGGACAGGGCAGTTCTTC
TRBJ2-1,TRBV9,-,TRBD2,CASSVESGGLGSYNEQFF,TGTGCCAGCAGCGTAGAAAGTGGGGGACTAGGGTCCTACAATGAGCAGTTCTTC
TRBJ2-1,TRBV20-1,few,TRBD2,CSASNSGGGYNEQFF,TGCAGTGCTAGCAATAGCGGGGGTGGATACAATGAGCAGTTCTTC
TRBJ1-4,TRBV9,few,-,CASSGSGGRSNEKLFF,TGTGCCAGCAGCGGCTCCGGAGGGCGTTCAAATGAAAAACTGTTTTTT
TRBJ2-2,TRBV5-1,-,-,CASSLTASANTGELFF,TGCGCCAGCAGCTTGACCGCTTCGGCGAACACCGGGGAGCTGTTTTTT
TRBJ2-3,TRBV7-2,-,-,CASSLTRGSTDTQYF,TGTGCCAGCAGCTTAACACGGGGTAGCACAGATACGCAGTATTTT
TRBJ1-4,TRBV20-1,few,-,CSASSEGAGEKLFF,TGCAGTGCTAGTTCGGAAGGGGCGGGGGAAAAACTGTTTTTT
TRBJ2-1,TRBV12-3/TRBV12-4,-,-,CASSVAAGTGEQFF,TGTGCCAGCAGTGTAGCGGCTGGGACCGGTGAGCAGTTCTTC
TRBJ1-1,TRBV15,few,TRBD1,CATSRSDRDTEAFF,TGTGCCACCAGCAGGTCGGACAGGGACACTGAAGCTTTCTTT
TRBJ1-5,TRBV29-1,many,TRBD1,CSARQGADQPQHF,TGCAGCGCAAGACAGGGGGCTGATCAGCCCCAGCATTTT
TRBJ1-1,TRBV7-3,few,-,CASSLRAGMNTEAFF,TGTGCCAGCAGCTTAAGGGCAGGGATGAACACTGAAGCTTTCTTT
TRBJ2-1,TRBV4-3,few,-,CASSQALEQRRYYNEQFF,TGCGCCAGCAGCCAAGCCCTCGAGCAGCGGCGATACTACAATGAGCAGTTCTTC
TRBJ1-6,TRBV9,few,TRBD1,CASSVDQGANSPLHF,TGTGCCAGCAGCGTAGATCAGGGGGCTAATTCACCCCTCCACTTT
TRBJ1-2,TRBV7-9,-,TRBD1,CASSTRDRGRYGYTF,TGTGCCAGCAGCACCCGGGACAGGGGCCGCTATGGCTACACCTTC
TRBJ1-1,TRBV7-9,few,TRBD1,CASSRTPGGDAFF,TGTGCCAGCAGTCGGACGCCAGGGGGGGATGCTTTCTTT
TRBJ2-2,TRBV20-1,-,TRBD1,CSAPSLDRDTGELFF,TGCAGTGCCCCATCCCTGGACAGGGACACCGGGGAGCTGTTTTTT
TRBJ2-5,TRBV6-2/TRBV6-3,-,-,CASSGSSQETQYF,TGTGCCAGCAGCGGGTCCTCGCAAGAGACCCAGTACTTC
TRBJ1-4,TRBV7-2,few,-,CASSRGRGKANEKLFF,TGTGCCAGCAGCAGGGGGAGGGGGAAGGCTAATGAAAAACTGTTTTTT
TRBJ2-4,TRBV7-2,-,-,CASSPIDGPWNIQYF,TGTGCCAGCAGCCCTATTGATGGCCCGTGGAACATTCAGTACTTC
TRBJ2-7,TRBV18,-,TRBD1,CASSPWDRPYEQYF,TGTGCCAGCTCACCGTGGGACAGACCCTACGAGCAGTACTTC
TRBJ2-1,TRBV20-1,-,-,CSASQRLPRGNEQFF,TGCAGTGCTAGCCAGCGGCTCCCCCGGGGGAATGAGCAGTTCTTC
TRBJ2-7,TRBV18,-,-,CASSSGGEGEQYF,TGTGCCAGCTCATCTGGGGGCGAAGGCGAGCAGTACTTC
TRBJ1-5,TRBV6-2/TRBV6-3,-,-,CASSSGDSRGQPQHF,TGTGCCAGCAGTTCCGGGGATTCGAGAGGGCAGCCCCAGCATTTT
TRBJ2-7,TRBV12-3/TRBV12-4,few,TRBD1,CASRLGQGFTYEQYF,TGTGCCAGCAGACTCGGACAGGGCTTTACCTACGAGCAGTACTTC
TRBJ2-1,TRBV11-1,-,-,CASSFGQGKPHNEQFF,TGTGCCAGCAGCTTTGGTCAGGGGAAGCCCCACAATGAGCAGTTCTTC
TRBJ1-2,TRBV30,-,-,CACSKPLWNYGYTF,TGTGCCTGTTCGAAACCCTTATGGAACTATGGCTACACCTTC
TRBJ2-5,TRBV5-1,few,-,CASSLMGGETQYF,TGCGCCAGCAGCTTAATGGGTGGCGAGACCCAGTACTTC
TRBJ2-2,TRBV7-9,-,TRBD2,CASSSRFLAGPTGELFF,TGTGCCAGCAGCTCAAGATTCCTAGCGGGGCCCACCGGGGAGCTGTTTTTT
TRBJ1-2,TRBV7-3,few,-,CASSLRPLGGYTF,TGTGCCAGCAGCTTACGTCCGTTAGGGGGCTACACCTTC
TRBJ2-1,TRBV5-1,few,-,CASSLDTPDGNEQFF,TGCGCCAGCAGCTTGGACACACCGGATGGGAATGAGCAGTTCTTC